This T cell receptor (beta chain) was retrieved from a study of CD8+CD57+ T cells in acquired aplastic anemia. Overall study context: Sorted CD4+ and CD8+ cells yielded 3.2 ug of DNA on average.

Only patients with CD8+CD57+ cell expansion on flow cytometry were chosen for sequencing. In all patients, the disease was severe acquired aplastic anemia. When blood sampling took place, the patients had received no therapy. Genomic DNA was employed as the template in profiling TCR beta VDJ and CDR3. Each CDR3 protein gets one entry after TCRdb re-called the reads with MiXCR. Of about 120,000 distinct CDR3 sequences listed, under 60% are singletons. J was trimmed by 3 bases and V by 4 bases; bases with no gene match: 9. The CDR3 totals 15 residues. CDR1 and CDR2 from the germline V gene are SGHTA and FQGNSA.

The sample was sorted CD4+, CD8+, or CD8+CD57+ T cells (not recorded which) from PBMCs. The sequence was collected from a human donor with aplastic anemia. The chain couples TRBV7-2 to TRBJ2-7, with TRBD1 matching over 7 bases. The CDR3 reads CASSSGQVAVYEQYF. For the CDR3, the DNA is TGTGCCAGCAGCTCAGGACAGGTCGCCGTCTACGAGCAGTACTTC. The variable domain in full, completed from reference TRBV7-2 and TRBJ2-7, reads GAGVSQSPSNKVTEKGKDVELRCDPISGHTALYWYRQSLGQGLEFLIYFQGNSAPDKSGLPSDRFSAERTGGSVSTLTIQRTQQEDSAVYLCASSSGQVAVYEQYFGPGTRLTVT.